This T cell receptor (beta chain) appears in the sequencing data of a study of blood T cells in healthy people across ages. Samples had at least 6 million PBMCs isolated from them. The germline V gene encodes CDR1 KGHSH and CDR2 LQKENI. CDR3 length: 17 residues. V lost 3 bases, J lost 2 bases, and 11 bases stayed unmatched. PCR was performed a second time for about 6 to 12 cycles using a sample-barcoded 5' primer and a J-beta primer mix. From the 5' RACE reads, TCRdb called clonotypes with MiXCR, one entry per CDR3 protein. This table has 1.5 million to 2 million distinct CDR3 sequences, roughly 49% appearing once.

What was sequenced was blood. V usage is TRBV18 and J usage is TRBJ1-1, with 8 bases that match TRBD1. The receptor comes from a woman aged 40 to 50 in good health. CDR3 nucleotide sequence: TGTGCCAGCTCACCCGGGCGGACAGGGAGATTTAACACTGAAGCTTTCTTT. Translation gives CASSPGRTGRFNTEAFF.